This is a list of T cell receptor beta chains from one sample in a study of CD8 T cells in Susac syndrome. MiXCR was run by TCRdb on the immunoSEQ multiplex PCR reads, yielding one entry per CDR3 protein. The sample yields roughly 67,000 distinct CDR3 sequences, 85% to 95% seen once. The sequenced sample consisted of CD8+ T cells from PBMCs. The receptors were sampled from a human donor with multiple sclerosis. Both conserved end residues are part of each CDR3. A D gene is named only where the DNA matches it firmly. The listing skips clone size in some rows; elsewhere it reads once, few, many or a size class.

CDR3nt	CDR3aa	v_gene	j_gene	abundance	len	d_gene
TGTGCCAGCAGTTACTCGGATGCACCGAATGAAAAACTGTTTTTT	CASSYSDAPNEKLFF	TRBV6-6	TRBJ1-4	NA	15	NA
TGCAGCGTCCCCGTGGGGGGGGGAAGCTCCTACAATGAGCAGTTCTTC	CSVPVGGGSSYNEQFF	TRBV29-1	TRBJ2-1	NA	16	TRBD2
TGTGCCAGCAAGGAGCGGGGTCGGAACACCGGGGAGCTGTTTTTT	CASKERGRNTGELFF	TRBV2	TRBJ2-2	NA	15	TRBD2
TGTGCCAGCAGCGTTCGTATCCATCGCGCTAACTATGGCTACACCTTC	CASSVRIHRANYGYTF	TRBV9	TRBJ1-2	NA	16	NA
TGTGCCAGCAGCTCCCCGAAAGCGGGGGGGCCGCAAGAGACCCAGTACTTC	CASSSPKAGGPQETQYF	TRBV7-9	TRBJ2-5	NA	17	TRBD2
TGTGCCAGCAGTTTTCCTTCCGAAGCTTTCTTT	CASSFPSEAFF	TRBV12-3/TRBV12-4	TRBJ1-1	NA	11	NA
TGTGCCAGTAGTATCGGGACCGTCGAGCAGTACTTC	CASSIGTVEQYF	TRBV19	TRBJ2-7	NA	12	NA
TGTGCCAGCAGTTACCCCCTGACAGGGGCCAGCTCCTACGAGCAGTACTTC	CASSYPLTGASSYEQYF	TRBV28	TRBJ2-7	NA	17	TRBD1
TGTGCCAGTAGTCTCCCAGGAAGCTACACCTTC	CASSLPGSYTF	TRBV19	TRBJ1-2	NA	11	NA
TGCAGCGTTGAAGATAGGGTTAACTATGGCTACACCTTC	CSVEDRVNYGYTF	TRBV29-1	TRBJ1-2	NA	13	NA
TGTGCCAGCAGCTCGGGGGTAGCGGCCATCACAGATACGCAGCATTTT	CASSSGVAAITDTQHF	TRBV7-3	TRBJ1-5	NA	16	NA
TGTGCCAGTAGTTCCGGGACAGGGGGCCATGAGCAGTTCTTC	CASSSGTGGHEQFF	TRBV19	TRBJ2-1	once	14	TRBD1
TGCAGCGTTTGGACAGGGGGAGACACTGAAGCTTTCTTT	CSVWTGGDTEAFF	TRBV29-1	TRBJ1-1	NA	13	TRBD1
TGTGCCAGCAGTTACTCCGTAGGGGGGGGTTCTGGCTACACCTTC	CASSYSVGGGSGYTF	TRBV6-5	TRBJ1-2	NA	15	NA
TGCGCCAGCAGCCAAGACGGCCCCAGGGCGGGTACGCAGTATTTT	CASSQDGPRAGTQYF	TRBV4-1	TRBJ2-3	NA	15	NA
TGTGCCAGCAACGGGAGAAGACAAGAGACCCAGTACTTC	CASNGRRQETQYF	TRBV13	TRBJ2-5	once	13	NA
TGTGCCAGCAGTCACAAGATGGCCGGGACAGGCTTCTCCTACGAGCAGTACTTC	CASSHKMAGTGFSYEQYF	TRBV3-1	TRBJ2-7	NA	18	TRBD1
TGCGCCAGCAGCCAAGCAGAAACCTACAATGAGCAGTTCTTC	CASSQAETYNEQFF	TRBV4-3	TRBJ2-1	NA	14	NA
TGTGCCAGCAGCCCCCACAGGGGCGCGCATGAACGAAACACTGAAGCTTTCTTT	CASSPHRGAHERNTEAFF	TRBV14	TRBJ1-1	NA	18	TRBD1
TGTGCCAGCAGTTTCGGACAAACCAATCAGCCCCAGCATTTT	CASSFGQTNQPQHF	TRBV12-3/TRBV12-4	TRBJ1-5	NA	14	NA
TGCAGTGCTAGAGATCTGACTAGGGATGAGCAGTTCTTC	CSARDLTRDEQFF	TRBV20-1	TRBJ2-1	NA	13	NA
TGTGCCAGCAGCCCGACCCTTCTGAGCGCAGATACGCAGTATTTT	CASSPTLLSADTQYF	TRBV5-4	TRBJ2-3	NA	15	NA
TGCAGCGTTGTAGGGCTAGCGGGGGGCCCTGGAGATACGCAGTATTTT	CSVVGLAGGPGDTQYF	TRBV29-1	TRBJ2-3	NA	16	TRBD2
TGTGCCAGCAGTTACGGGGTGGAGACCCAGTACTTC	CASSYGVETQYF	TRBV6-2/TRBV6-3	TRBJ2-5	NA	12	NA
TGTGCCAGCAGTTTATCCCCCGGGGGAAGCACAGATACGCAGTATTTT	CASSLSPGGSTDTQYF	TRBV27	TRBJ2-3	NA	16	NA
TGTGCCAGCAGCGCACCGAGACTAGGGCTAAGCACAGATACGCAGTATTTT	CASSAPRLGLSTDTQYF	TRBV7-9	TRBJ2-3	NA	17	NA
TGTGCCAGCAGCTTGGGTTCTAATTCACCCCTCCACTTT	CASSLGSNSPLHF	TRBV12-3/TRBV12-4	TRBJ1-6	once	13	NA
TGCGCCAGCAGTCAGACCCACAGGCAGGACCCAGGAAACACCATATATTTT	CASSQTHRQDPGNTIYF	TRBV23-1	TRBJ1-3	NA	17	NA